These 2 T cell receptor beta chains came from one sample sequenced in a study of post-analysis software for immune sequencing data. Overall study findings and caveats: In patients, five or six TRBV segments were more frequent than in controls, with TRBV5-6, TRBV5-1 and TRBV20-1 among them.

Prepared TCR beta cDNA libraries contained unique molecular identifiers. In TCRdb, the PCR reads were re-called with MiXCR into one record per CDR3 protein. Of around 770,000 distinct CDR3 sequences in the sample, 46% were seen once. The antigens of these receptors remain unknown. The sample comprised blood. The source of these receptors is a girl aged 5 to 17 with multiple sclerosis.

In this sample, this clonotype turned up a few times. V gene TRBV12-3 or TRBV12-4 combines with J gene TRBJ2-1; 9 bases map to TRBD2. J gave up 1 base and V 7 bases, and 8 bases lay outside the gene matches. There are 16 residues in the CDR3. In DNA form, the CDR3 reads TGTGCCAGCACCCCTAGCACTAGCGGGTCCTACAATGAGCAGTTCTTC. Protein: CASTPSTSGSYNEQFF.

The CDR3 reads CASSQGWSTNEQFF. The DNA for the CDR3 is TGTGCCAGCAGCCAAGGGTGGTCGACGAATGAGCAGTTCTTC. The chain joins TRBV3-1 to TRBJ2-1; no clear D gene. The CDR3 is made up of 14 amino acids. The V gene lost 1 base and the J gene lost 7 bases, with 11 bases spanning the gap. Germline V gene sequence: CDR1 LGHDT, CDR2 YNNKEL (reference sequence).